The T cell receptor (beta chain) described here comes from a study of blood T cell repertoires in COVID-19. Overall study context: The cDNA or gDNA used as material had been derived from T cells, B-cell-depleted T cells, or PBMCs.

Here immunoSEQ multiplex PCR was the method, and the copy in TCRdb shows in-frame clones only, minus some. This table holds about 350,000 clones, around nine tenths found once. From germline, CDR1 is SGHVS and CDR2 FQNEAQ. The CDR3 runs 15 residues. The trim removed 3 bases at V and 2 bases at J, leaving 5 bases unmatched. The clonotype originates from a woman aged 25 to 45 who had been exposed to COVID-19. Sequencing was performed on PBMCs or T cells enriched from blood (not recorded which). This chain links TRBV7-8 with TRBJ2-7; TRBD1 matches 9 bases. DNA of the CDR3: TGTGCCAGCAGCTTCGGGACAGGGATCGCCTACGAGCAGTACTTC. Translating gives CASSFGTGIAYEQYF.